The 16 T cell receptor beta chains in this list originate from one sample, sequenced in a study of cytomegalovirus exposure and HLA in healthy donors. This PCR relied on a set of 60 Vbeta primers and 13 Jbeta primers. Sequenced by immunoSEQ multiplex PCR; TCRdb stores in-frame clones only, minus some. The sample lists approximately 190,000 clones; 80% were seen once. Sequenced: PBMCs. These receptor sequences come from a middle-aged man in good health and CMV-seropositive.

The chain has TRBV4-2 and TRBJ1-3; D is perhaps TRBD1 (6 bases). The germline CDR1 and CDR2 sequences are LGHNA and YNFKEQ. The germline V and J ends were trimmed by 5 bases and 4 bases, with 12 bases remaining between them. This CDR3 comprises 14 residues. CDR3 amino acids: CASSCTGSGNTIYF. The CDR3 nucleotides are TGTGCCAGCAGCTGTACAGGGAGCGGAAACACCATATATTTT.

V is TRBV7-2 and J is TRBJ2-5; perhaps TRBD2 as D (6 bases). The V end lost 2 bases, the J end lost 5 bases, and 12 bases lay between the germline ends. Germline V gene lookup returns CDR1 SGHTA and CDR2 FQGNSA. The CDR3 has 14 amino acids. CDR3: CASSLTRGSETQYF. In nucleotides, the CDR3 is TGTGCCAGCAGCTTAACGCGGGGATCCGAGACCCAGTACTTC.

The chain combines TRBV7-3 with TRBJ2-1; 9 bases match TRBD2. The ends lost 5 bases at V and 7 bases at J; junction bases unmatched: 9. This CDR3 is 15 amino acids long. From germline, CDR1 is SGHTA and CDR2 FQGTGA. The CDR3 spells CASSPRVAGDNEQFF. CDR3 coding DNA: TGTGCCAGCAGCCCCCGGGTAGCGGGGGATAATGAGCAGTTCTTC.

For this clone: A much larger clone differs by one base, so this may be a read error. V usage is TRBV2 and J usage is TRBJ1-1; perhaps TRBD1 as D (6 bases). This CDR3 region has 13 residues. Germline-derived CDR1 and CDR2 are SNHLY and FYNNEI. Trimming shortened V by 6 bases and J by 1 base, and 9 bases separated the two germline ends. The CDR3 bases are TGTGCCAGCAGATTACAGGGGAACACTGAAGCTTTCTTT. This sequence encodes CASRLQGNTEAFF. The entire variable domain, with the rest obtained from reference TRBV2 and TRBJ1-1, is as follows: EPEVTQTPSHQVTQMGQEVILRCVPISNHLYFYWYRQILGQKVEFLVSFYNNEISEKSEIFDDQFSVERPDGSNFTLKIRSTKLEDSAMYFCASRLQGNTEAFFGQGTRLTVV.

This sequence joins TRBV10-3 and TRBJ2-3, with a possible D match to TRBD1 (5 bases). The V end lost 6 bases, the J end lost 5 bases, and 9 bases lay between the germline ends. The germline CDR1 and CDR2 sequences are ENHRY and SYGVKD. CDR3 length equals 12 residues. The CDR3 DNA follows: TGTGCCATCAGCTTGGACAAAGATACGCAGTATTTT. Translation gives CAISLDKDTQYF.

This chain links TRBV7-2 with TRBJ2-7; a possible D gene is TRBD2 (6 bases). V lost 5 bases and J lost 4, with 15 bases in between. The CDR3 has 14 residues. Germline lookup yields CDR1 SGHTA and CDR2 FQGNSA. The chain's CDR3 is CASSRGSGVYEQYF. The CDR3 DNA reads as TGTGCCAGCAGCCGGGGGTCCGGGGTGTACGAGCAGTACTTC.

This clone was observed a single time. The J gene is TRBJ2-5, the V gene TRBV15; 12 nucleotides line up with TRBD2. J lost 9 bases, V lost 0 bases, and 8 bases had no gene match. In germline, CDR1 is LNHNV, CDR2 YYDKDF (reference sequence). The CDR3 sequence is 16 residues long. CDR3 in DNA: TGTGCCACCAGCAGAGATTCGGGGCTAGCGGGGGGGCCCCAGTACTTC. It encodes CATSRDSGLAGGPQYF.

The chain employs TRBV19 and TRBJ1-5; D unclear. The CDR3 has 16 residues. Trimming pared 0 bases from V and 0 bases from J, leaving 9 bases between. Germline CDR1 is LNHDA and CDR2 is SQIVND (reference sequence). The CDR3 here is CASSIDGRNSNQPQHF. The CDR3 region has the DNA TGTGCCAGTAGTATAGATGGCAGAAATAGCAATCAGCCCCAGCATTTT.

The chain has TRBV28 and TRBJ2-5; possibly TRBD1 for D (5 bases). V lost 4 bases and J lost 2, with 11 bases in between. The CDR3 is 14 residues long. Germline CDR1 reads MDHEN; CDR2 reads SYDVKM. CDR3 in amino acids: CASSSPDTQETQYF. CDR3 sequence (DNA): TGTGCCAGCAGTTCCCCGGACACTCAAGAGACCCAGTACTTC.

V usage is TRBV29-1 and J usage is TRBJ1-1; 7 positions match TRBD1. Trimming at V came to 7 bases and at J to 3 bases, leaving 14 bases not matched to a gene. The germline CDR1 and CDR2 sequences are SQVTM and ANQGSEA. This CDR3 comprises 15 residues. CDR3 DNA sequence: TGCAGCGCCTACAGGGGATCCTCTCCCTACACTGAAGCTTTCTTT. Amino acids: CSAYRGSSPYTEAFF.

V gene TRBV5-6 combines with J gene TRBJ2-3; D ambiguous. The V gene lost 2 bases and the J gene lost 6 bases, with 4 bases spanning the gap. The CDR3 totals 11 residues. The germline gives CDR1 SGHDT, CDR2 YYEEEE. CDR3 residues: CASSFRDTQYF. DNA of the CDR3: TGTGCCAGCAGCTTCCGGGATACGCAGTATTTT.

The chain recombines TRBV28 with TRBJ1-5; TRBD1 agrees at 9 bases. The CDR3 has 15 residues. After removal of 2 bases from V and 4 bases from J, the junction contained 3 bases not matched to a gene. Germline V lookup: CDR1 MDHEN, CDR2 SYDVKM. DNA of the CDR3: TGTGCCAGCAGTTTAACCGGACAGGGGAATCAGCCCCAGCATTTT. Translated, it gives CASSLTGQGNQPQHF.

The CDR3 loop reads CARKDPSGQGGESYSGANVLTF. The CDR3 region has the DNA TGCGCCAGAAAAGACCCTAGCGGACAGGGGGGAGAATCCTACTCTGGGGCCAACGTCCTGACTTTC. This rearrangement joins TRBV4-3 to TRBJ2-6, with 10 nucleotides matching TRBD1. This CDR3 comprises 22 residues. Germline trimming cut 9 bases from V and 0 bases from J; bases unmatched to any gene: 23. The germline V gene has CDR1 LGHNA and CDR2 YSLEER.

The CDR3 spells CASSQVSGGDTQYF. The CDR3 nucleotides read TGTGCCAGCAGCCAAGTGTCTGGAGGGGATACGCAGTATTTT. The gene calls are TRBV4-2 and TRBJ2-3, with D perhaps matching TRBD2 (6 bases). In germline, CDR1 is LGHNA, CDR2 YNFKEQ. Trimming removed 1 base from V and 6 bases from J, with 11 bases in between. The CDR3 covers 14 residues.

The chain joins TRBV5-4 to TRBJ2-5; 8 bases fit TRBD1. The tail of the sequence fits TRBJ2-7 better, so the J call may be wrong. Per the germline V gene, CDR1 is SGHNT and CDR2 is YYREEE (reference sequence). The CDR3 has 14 residues. The CDR3 loop is CASSVTTGGYEQYF. The DNA of the CDR3 is TGTGCCAGCAGCGTGACTACAGGGGGCTACGAGCAGTACTTC.

The table lists this clone with a count of one. This chain joins TRBV9 and TRBJ2-7; 8 bases match TRBD1. Germline CDR1 SGDLS, CDR2 YYNGEE. The CDR3 sequence is 15 residues long. V gave up 4 bases and J gave up 2 bases; unmatched junction bases: 8. The CDR3 DNA reads TGTGCCAGCAGCCCCACCGGGACAGGAACCTACGAGCAGTACTTC. This translates into CASSPTGTGTYEQYF.